This T cell receptor (beta chain) was profiled in a study of control samples from healthy donors and cancer patients. Trimming cost V 0 bases and J 3 bases; bases outside gene matches: 7. CDR1 and CDR2 from the germline V gene are SGHNT and YYREEE (reference sequence). The length of the CDR3 is 17 residues. Clones were sequenced by immunoSEQ multiplex PCR, and TCRdb holds only the in-frame ones, with some missing. The sample has roughly 120,000 clones, 88% seen once. This sequence was found in a woman aged 70-85 years in good health. The V and J genes are TRBV5-4 and TRBJ2-2, with TRBD2 matching 8 bases. Material: blood. CDR3 residues: CASSLEAGGADTGELFF. CDR3 in DNA: TGTGCCAGCAGCTTGGAGGCCGGGGGGGCTGACACCGGGGAGCTGTTTTTT.